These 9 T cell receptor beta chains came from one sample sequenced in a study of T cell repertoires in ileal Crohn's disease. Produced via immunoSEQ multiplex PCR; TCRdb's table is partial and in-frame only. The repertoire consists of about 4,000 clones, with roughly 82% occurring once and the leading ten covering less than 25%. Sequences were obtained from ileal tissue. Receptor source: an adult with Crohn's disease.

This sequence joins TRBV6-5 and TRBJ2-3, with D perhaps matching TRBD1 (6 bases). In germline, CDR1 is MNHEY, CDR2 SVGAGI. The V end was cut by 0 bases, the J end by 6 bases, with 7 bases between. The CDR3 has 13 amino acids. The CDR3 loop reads CASSYSRGDTQYF. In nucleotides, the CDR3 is TGTGCCAGCAGTTACTCGAGGGGGGATACGCAGTATTTT.

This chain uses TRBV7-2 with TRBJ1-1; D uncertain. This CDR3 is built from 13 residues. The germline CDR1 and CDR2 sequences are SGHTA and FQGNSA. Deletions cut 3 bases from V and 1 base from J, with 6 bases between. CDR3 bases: TGTGCCAGCAGCTTTACCAGGAACACTGAAGCTTTCTTT. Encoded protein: CASSFTRNTEAFF.

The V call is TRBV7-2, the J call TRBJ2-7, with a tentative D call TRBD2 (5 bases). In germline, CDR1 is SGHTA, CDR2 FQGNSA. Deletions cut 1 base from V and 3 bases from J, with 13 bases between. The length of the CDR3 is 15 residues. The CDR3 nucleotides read TGTGCCAGCAGCTTAGATCCGAGCGGACTCTACGAGCAGTACTTC. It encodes CASSLDPSGLYEQYF.

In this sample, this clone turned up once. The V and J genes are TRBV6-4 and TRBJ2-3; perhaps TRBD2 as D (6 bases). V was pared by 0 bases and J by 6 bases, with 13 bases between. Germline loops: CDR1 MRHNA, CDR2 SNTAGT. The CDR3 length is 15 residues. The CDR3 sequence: CASSDSVGSVDTQYF. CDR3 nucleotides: TGTGCCAGCAGTGACTCTGTCGGGAGTGTCGATACGCAGTATTTT.

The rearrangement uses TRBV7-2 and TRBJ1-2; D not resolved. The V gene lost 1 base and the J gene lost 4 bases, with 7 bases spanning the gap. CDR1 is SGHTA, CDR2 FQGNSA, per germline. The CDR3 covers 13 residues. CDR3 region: CASSLESGYGYTF. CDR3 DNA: TGTGCCAGCAGCTTAGAAAGCGGCTATGGCTACACCTTC.

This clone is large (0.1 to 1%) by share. The CDR3 DNA reads TGCGCCAGCAGCCAAGTAGTGTCAGGGGATCAGCCCCAGCATTTT. Amino acid sequence: CASSQVVSGDQPQHF. This chain connects TRBV4-1 to TRBJ1-5; D possibly corresponds to TRBD1 (6 bases). Trimming cost V 1 base and J 5 bases, with 12 bases left between them. The germline V gene has CDR1 MGHRA and CDR2 YSYEKL. This CDR3 region has 15 residues.

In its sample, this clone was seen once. This CDR3 reads CASSQDFQGAGNTIYF. The CDR3, as DNA: TGCGCCAGCAGCCAAGATTTTCAGGGGGCTGGAAACACCATATATTTT. V gene TRBV4-1 combines with J gene TRBJ1-3; 7 bases are shared with TRBD1. With V trimmed by 0 bases and J by 2 bases, 4 bases remained unmatched. The germline V gene encodes CDR1 MGHRA and CDR2 YSYEKL. The CDR3 consists of 16 residues.

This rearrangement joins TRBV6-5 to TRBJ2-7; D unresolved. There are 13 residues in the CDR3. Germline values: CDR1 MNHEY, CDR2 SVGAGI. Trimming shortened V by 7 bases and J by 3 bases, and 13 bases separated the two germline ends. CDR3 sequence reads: CASISGRNYEQYF. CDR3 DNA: TGTGCCAGCATTTCAGGCCGGAACTACGAGCAGTACTTC.

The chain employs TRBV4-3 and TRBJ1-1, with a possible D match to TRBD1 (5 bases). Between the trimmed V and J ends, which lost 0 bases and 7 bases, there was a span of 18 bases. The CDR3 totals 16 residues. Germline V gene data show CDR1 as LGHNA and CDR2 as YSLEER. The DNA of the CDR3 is TGCGCCAGCAGCCAAGATATCGGCAGGGAGGCGAATGAAGCTTTCTTT. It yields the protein CASSQDIGREANEAFF.